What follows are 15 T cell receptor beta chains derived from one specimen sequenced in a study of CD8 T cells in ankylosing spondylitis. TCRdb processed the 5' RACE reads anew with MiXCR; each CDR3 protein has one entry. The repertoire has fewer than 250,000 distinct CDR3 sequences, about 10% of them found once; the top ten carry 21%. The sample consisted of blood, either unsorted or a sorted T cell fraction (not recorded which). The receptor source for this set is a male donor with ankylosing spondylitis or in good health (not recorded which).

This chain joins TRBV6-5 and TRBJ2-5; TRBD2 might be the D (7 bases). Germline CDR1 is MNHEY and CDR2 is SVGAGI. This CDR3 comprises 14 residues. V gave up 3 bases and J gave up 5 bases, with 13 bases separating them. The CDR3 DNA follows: TGTGCCAGCAGTTATGGGGGGGCGGATGAGACCCAGTACTTC. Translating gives CASSYGGADETQYF.

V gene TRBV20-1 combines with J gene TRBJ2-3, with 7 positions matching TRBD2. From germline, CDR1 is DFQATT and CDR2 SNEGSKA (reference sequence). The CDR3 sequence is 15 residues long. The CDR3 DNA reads TGCGCCTCCGGGACTACGGCGTCCCGCACAGATACGCAGTATTTT. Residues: CASGTTASRTDTQYF.

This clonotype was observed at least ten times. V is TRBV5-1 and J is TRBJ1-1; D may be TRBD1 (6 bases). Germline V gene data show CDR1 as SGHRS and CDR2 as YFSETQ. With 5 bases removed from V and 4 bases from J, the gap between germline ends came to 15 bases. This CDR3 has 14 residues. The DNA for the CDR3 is TGCGCCAGCAGTCTTCAGGGGACCGGCACTGAAGCTTTCTTT. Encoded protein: CASSLQGTGTEAFF.

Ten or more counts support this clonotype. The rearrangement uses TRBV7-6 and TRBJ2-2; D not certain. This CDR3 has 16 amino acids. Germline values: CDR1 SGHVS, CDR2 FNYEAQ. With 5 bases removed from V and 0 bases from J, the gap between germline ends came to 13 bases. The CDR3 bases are TGTGCCAGCAGCCCCCTGTGGGGAACGAACACCGGGGAGCTGTTTTTT. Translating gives CASSPLWGTNTGELFF.

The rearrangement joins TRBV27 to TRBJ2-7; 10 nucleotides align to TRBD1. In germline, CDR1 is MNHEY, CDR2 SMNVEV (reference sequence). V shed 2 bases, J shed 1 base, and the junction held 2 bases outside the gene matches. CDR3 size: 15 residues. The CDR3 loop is CASSLPGQGSYEQYF. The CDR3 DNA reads TGTGCCAGCAGTTTACCGGGACAGGGGTCCTACGAGCAGTACTTC.

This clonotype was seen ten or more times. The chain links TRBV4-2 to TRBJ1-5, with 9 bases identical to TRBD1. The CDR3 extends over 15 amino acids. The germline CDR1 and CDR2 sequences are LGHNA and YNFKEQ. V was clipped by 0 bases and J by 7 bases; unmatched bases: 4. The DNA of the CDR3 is TGTGCCAGCAGCCAAGATGGGACAGGGCTGCAGCCCCAGCATTTT. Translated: CASSQDGTGLQPQHF.

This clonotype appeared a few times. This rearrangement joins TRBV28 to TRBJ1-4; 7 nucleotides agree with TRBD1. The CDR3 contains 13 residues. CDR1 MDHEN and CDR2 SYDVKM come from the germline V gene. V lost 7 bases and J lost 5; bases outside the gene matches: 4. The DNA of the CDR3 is TGTGCCAGCAACACCAGGGGGAATGAAAAACTGTTTTTT. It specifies CASNTRGNEKLFF.

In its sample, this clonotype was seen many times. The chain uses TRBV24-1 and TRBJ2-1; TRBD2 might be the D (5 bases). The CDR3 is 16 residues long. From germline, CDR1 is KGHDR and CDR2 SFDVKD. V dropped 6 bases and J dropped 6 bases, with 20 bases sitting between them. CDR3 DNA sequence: TGTGCCACCAGTATGAGGGCAACCCTTGGGGTCAATGAGCAGTTCTTC. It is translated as CATSMRATLGVNEQFF.

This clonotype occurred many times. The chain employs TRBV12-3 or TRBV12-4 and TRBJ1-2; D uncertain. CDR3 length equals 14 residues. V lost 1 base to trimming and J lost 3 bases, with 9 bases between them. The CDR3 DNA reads TGTGCCAGCAGTTTAGGAGGGTTTTACTATGGCTACACCTTC. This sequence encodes CASSLGGFYYGYTF.

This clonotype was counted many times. The DNA for the CDR3 is TGCAGCGTTGTTAGGGGGGGGCGCGACACCGGGGAGCTGTTTTTT. Translating it yields CSVVRGGRDTGELFF. The chain links TRBV29-1 to TRBJ2-2, with D perhaps matching TRBD2 (7 bases). The CDR3 has 15 amino acids. Germline-derived CDR1 and CDR2 are SQVTM and ANQGSEA. V lost 4 bases and J lost 3, with 15 bases in between.

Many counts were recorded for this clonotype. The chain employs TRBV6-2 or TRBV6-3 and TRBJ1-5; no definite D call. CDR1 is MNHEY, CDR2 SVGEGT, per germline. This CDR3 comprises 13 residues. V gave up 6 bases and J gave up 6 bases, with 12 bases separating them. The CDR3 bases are TGTGCCAGCAGCGCGTCGTGGGCTCAGCCCCAGCATTTT. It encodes CASSASWAQPQHF.

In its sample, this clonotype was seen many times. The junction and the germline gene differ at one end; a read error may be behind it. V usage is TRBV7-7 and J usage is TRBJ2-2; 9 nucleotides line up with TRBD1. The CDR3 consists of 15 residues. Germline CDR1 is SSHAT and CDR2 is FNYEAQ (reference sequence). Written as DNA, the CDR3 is TGTGCTAGCAGCCTGGGGACAGGGAGCGCCGGGGAGCTGTTTTTT. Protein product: CASSLGTGSAGELFF.

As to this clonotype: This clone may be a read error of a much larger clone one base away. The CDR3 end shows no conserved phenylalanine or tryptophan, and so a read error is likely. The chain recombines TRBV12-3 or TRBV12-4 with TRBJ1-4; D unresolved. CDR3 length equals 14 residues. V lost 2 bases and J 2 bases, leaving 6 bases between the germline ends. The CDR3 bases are TGTGCCAGCAGTTTATCAGTGACTAATGAAAAACTGTTTTTA. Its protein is CASSLSVTNEKLFL.

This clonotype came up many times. DNA of the CDR3: TGCAGTGCTAGAACGACAGGGTACGGGGCCAACGTCCTGACTTTC. Translating it yields CSARTTGYGANVLTF. The genes are TRBV20-1 and TRBJ2-6; 7 bases fit TRBD1. J was trimmed by 4 bases and V by 2 bases; bases with no gene match: 5. Germline CDR1 and CDR2: DFQATT and SNEGSKA (reference sequence). CDR3 length: 15 amino acids.

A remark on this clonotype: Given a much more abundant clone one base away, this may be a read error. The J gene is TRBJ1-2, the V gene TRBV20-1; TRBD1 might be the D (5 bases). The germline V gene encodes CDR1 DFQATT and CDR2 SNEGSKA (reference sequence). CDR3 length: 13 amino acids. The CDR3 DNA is TGCAGTGCTAGAGTTGGGGGTAACTATGGCGACACCTTC. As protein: CSARVGGNYGDTF.